Below, 3 T cell receptor beta chains from the same sample are listed, as sequenced in a study of blood T cells in healthy people across ages. A second roughly 6 to 12 cycle PCR used barcoded and J-beta primers. From the 5' RACE reads, TCRdb called clonotypes with MiXCR, one entry per CDR3 protein. The sample contains hundreds of thousands of distinct CDR3 sequences, under 40% of which appear only once. Material: blood. These receptor sequences come from a man between 18 and 29 years old in good health.

The chain combines TRBV18 with TRBJ2-5; D remains unclear. The CDR3 runs to 15 residues. V lost 5 bases and J lost 4, with 17 bases in between. The V gene's germline CDR1 is KGHSH and CDR2 LQKENI. Here the CDR3 DNA reads TGTGCCAGCTCAGCGATCCGGGCCGTAATAGAGACCCAGTACTTC. It specifies CASSAIRAVIETQYF.

This chain joins TRBV6-2 or TRBV6-3 and TRBJ1-2; D uncertain. The V and J ends lost 5 bases and 4 bases respectively, with 11 bases between them. CDR3 size: 13 residues. CDR1 MNHEY and CDR2 SVGEGT come from the germline V gene. CDR3: CASSIPTGYGYTF. The CDR3 DNA follows: TGTGCCAGCAGTATTCCGACCGGCTATGGCTACACCTTC.

The chain recombines TRBV4-2 with TRBJ2-7; 10 bases line up with TRBD2. This CDR3 is built from 14 residues. In germline, CDR1 is LGHNA, CDR2 YNFKEQ. The CDR3 nucleotides are TGTGCGTGTCGCCCTAGCGGGAGTTCCTACGAGCAGTACTTC. Its protein is CACRPSGSSYEQYF.